This T cell receptor beta chain derives from a study of shared clonotypes between healthy human individuals. Across the whole study: Samples came from a couple of female and a few male donors aged 18 to 49.

Trimming shortened V by 6 bases and J by 0 bases, and 11 bases separated the two germline ends. CDR1 and CDR2 (germline): MDHEN, SYDVKM. This CDR3 has 14 amino acids. Cells designated naive CD8 were CD45RO-negative and were positively selected for CCR7, with terminally differentiated effector memory CD45RA+ cells excluded. This table comes from immunoSEQ multiplex PCR, and its TCRdb copy is limited to in-frame clones, with some not included. The table records fewer than 700,000 clones, roughly 96% of them present only once. The clonotype was recovered from a young woman in good health. The chain employs TRBV28 and TRBJ2-5; the D gene is possibly TRBD1 (6 bases). Source material: naive CD8+ T cells sorted from blood. The CDR3 is CASRSRQDQETQYF. CDR3 DNA: TGTGCCAGCAGAAGCCGACAGGACCAAGAGACCCAGTACTTC.